The clone carrying this TCR beta chain occurred many times. The antigen remains undetermined. This sample was taken from a study of T-cell reconstitution after alpha-beta-depleted transplantation in children. General study points: Elevated TCRbeta diversity at day 60 was traced, in some patients, to surviving recipient T cells and thymic progenitors. Approximately two months post-transplant, alpha-beta T cells reportedly originated from several hundred expanded graft clones. Once a year had passed after transplant, T-cell counts and diversity came mostly from newly produced T cells.

This CDR3 contains 15 residues. Germline CDR1 and CDR2: SGHDT and YYEEEE. The ends were cut back, 3 bases at V and 8 bases at J, with 18 bases in the middle. Unique molecular identifiers tagged the TCRbeta library. TCRdb re-called the PCR reads through MiXCR, storing one row per CDR3 protein. Of about 17,000 distinct CDR3 sequences in the sample, roughly 12% were seen once. This chain links TRBV5-6 with TRBJ2-1; D may be TRBD2 (6 bases). The TCR originated in a boy under three years old who had a stem cell transplant for Wiskott-Aldrich syndrome, so the T cells may come from the graft donor. The sequencing here drew on PBMCs, mostly from graft donor cells, taken 180 days after TCRalphabeta/CD19-depleted stem cell transplant. CDR3 in amino acids: CASSSDGLRLDEQFF. CDR3 DNA: TGTGCCAGCAGCTCGGACGGACTAAGGTTGGATGAGCAGTTCTTC.